One and the same sample provided the 8 T cell receptor beta chains below, sequenced in a study of cytomegalovirus exposure and HLA in healthy donors (dated by TCRdb to 2016 to 2017). Library construction relied on the immunoSEQ multiplex PCR assay. For the multiplex PCR, a mixture combining 60 forward primers for TCR Vbeta segments and 13 reverse primers for TCR Jbeta segments was used. TCRdb retrieved this table from immuneACCESS and kept in-frame rearrangements only. Not all clones are present; in checked studies, unresolved V genes account for under half, and no reason is known for the remainder. The sample table records around 150,000 clones; 76% of these occur just once. Around 3% of the sample belongs to the ten largest clones. The specimen sequenced was PBMCs. All receptors come from a male donor in good health and CMV-seronegative.

V usage is TRBV5-1 and J usage is TRBJ2-5; no reliable D call. The CDR3 has 14 amino acids. CDR1 and CDR2 (germline): SGHRS, YFSETQ. V lost 0 bases, J lost 1 base, and 7 bases lay in between. The CDR3 loop reads CASSLASTQETQYF. Here the CDR3 DNA reads TGCGCCAGCAGCTTGGCGTCTACCCAAGAGACCCAGTACTTC.

V is TRBV7-3 and J is TRBJ2-5, with 12 bases that match TRBD2. The V gene's germline CDR1 is SGHTA and CDR2 FQGTGA. After removal of 4 bases from V and 8 bases from J, the junction contained 8 bases not matched to a gene. The CDR3 is 15 residues long. CDR3: CASSSTSSGGGTQYF. As DNA, the CDR3 is TGTGCCAGCAGCTCCACCTCTAGCGGGGGGGGTACCCAGTACTTC.

The CDR3 region is CASSPKTGKLNTEAFF. The DNA of the CDR3 is TGTGCCAGCTCACCAAAGACAGGGAAACTGAACACTGAAGCTTTCTTT. The V gene is TRBV18, the J gene TRBJ1-1; 7 bases are a match to TRBD1. This CDR3 region has 16 residues. Germline CDR1 is KGHSH and CDR2 is LQKENI. V trimming: 2 bases; J trimming: 0 bases; junction bases outside the gene matches: 6.

With respect to this clone: Germline is not matched at one junction end, which may reflect a read error. The CDR3 DNA reads as TGTTCCAGCAGCGGGGCGAACACTGAAGCTTTCTTT. Translated: CSSSGANTEAFF. J is TRBJ1-1 and V is TRBV7-9; a possible D gene is TRBD1 (5 bases). The germline V gene has CDR1 SEHNR and CDR2 FQNEAQ (reference sequence). This CDR3 region has 12 residues.

The chain joins TRBV7-8 to TRBJ1-4, with a tentative D call TRBD1 (5 bases). The CDR3 contains 15 residues. V was shortened by 3 bases and J by 0 bases, with 8 bases between the two germline ends. The V gene's germline CDR1 is SGHVS and CDR2 FQNEAQ. The CDR3 nucleotides are TGTGCCAGCAGCTTCTACAGGACAACTAATGAAAAACTGTTTTTT. It encodes CASSFYRTTNEKLFF.

This clone was counted between two and nine times. The rearrangement links TRBV27 to TRBJ2-2; TRBD1 is a possible D gene (7 bases). The ends were cut back, 1 base at V and 8 bases at J, with 11 bases in the middle. CDR3 length: 14 amino acids. Germline-derived CDR1 and CDR2 are MNHEY and SMNVEV (reference sequence). The CDR3: CASSLYRGGGELFF. Here the CDR3 DNA reads TGTGCCAGCAGTTTATACAGGGGAGGAGGGGAGCTGTTTTTT.

V usage is TRBV5-6 and J usage is TRBJ1-4, with a possible D match to TRBD1 (6 bases). Germline CDR1 reads SGHDT; CDR2 reads YYEEEE. This CDR3 has 13 amino acids. The V gene lost 8 bases and the J gene lost 5 bases, with 13 bases spanning the gap. CDR3 nucleotide sequence: TGTGCCAGGGCTCAGGGGCCGAATGAAAAACTGTTTTTT. This translates into CARAQGPNEKLFF.

The chain is built from TRBV29-1 and TRBJ2-3; D is undetermined. The CDR3 has 12 amino acids. CDR1 SQVTM and CDR2 ANQGSEA come from the germline V gene. The germline V and J ends were trimmed by 5 bases and 4 bases, with 10 bases remaining between them. The CDR3 region has the DNA TGCAGCGTTATTTTTCGGGCAGATACGCAGTATTTT. Protein product: CSVIFRADTQYF.